Described below is a single T cell receptor (beta chain) sequence and its context. Its antigen has not been determined. From each donor, an approximately 2.6 ml peripheral blood sample was collected into PAXgene tubes and kept at -80 degrees C. Total RNA was isolated from whole blood with the PAXgene blood miRNA kit on an automated QIAcube, without T cell sorting. Peripheral blood from monozygotic twin pairs, either concordant or discordant for inflammatory bowel disease, underwent deep TCRalpha and TCRbeta repertoire profiling that used unique molecular barcoding. Smoking habits were recorded for all twin pairs, with individuals classified as current, former or never smokers. The record originates from a study of monozygotic twins with inflammatory bowel disease (dated by TCRdb to between 2017 and 2020). For the wider study: A total of roughly 28 monozygotic twin pairs were included in the full study, comprising nine German pairs (four IBD-concordant, five IBD-discordant) and 19 IBD-discordant Danish pairs. The search for disease-associated traits relied mainly on comparing, within discordant pairs, IBD patients with their genetically identical healthy co-twins. Each individual had, on average, about 151 000 unique TCRalpha sequences and 181 000 unique TCRbeta sequences available for analysis. Overall study outcomes, separate from this receptor: Repertoire similarity did not differ between concordant and discordant twins, which could be due to limited statistical power. Different T cell subtypes could not be distinguished in the analysis. IBD patients had lower TCRbeta repertoire diversity, measured by the inverse Simpson index, than their healthy co-twins. IBD patients shared fewer clonotypes with other individuals than healthy twins did, most markedly in patients showing signs of disease activity. No single strong signal or clonotype linked to IBD turned up in the results, so the idea that one exists was not supported. Because patients were on differing immunosuppressive treatments, the repertoires may have picked up extra background noise and inter-individual variability.

Library method: 5' RACE. For each TCR library, about 4,000 ng of total RNA was used. For each sample, cDNA synthesis with SMARTScribe reverse transcriptase was split into eight separate reactions. During cDNA synthesis, unique molecular identifiers containing a 6-nucleotide sample barcode were introduced by template switching. Amplification of TCRalpha and TCRbeta cDNA involved two nested PCRs of around 16 and 10 cycles, and each PCR was followed by bead purification. Before amplification, the cDNA was treated with uracil DNA-glycosylase and purified using the QIAquick PCR purification kit. In the second PCR, Illumina TruSeq-compatible adapters and sample-specific barcodes were added. Library quality and concentration were assessed using TapeStation and Qubit, and 4.5 to 6.5 ng of each library was pooled. Sequencing of the pooled libraries was done on an Illumina HiSeq2500 single-index Rapid Run using custom sequencing primers and 2 x 100 bp reads. In the original analysis: MiGEC version 1.2.6 was used for UMI-based consensus assembly to correct PCR and sequencing errors. MiXCR version 2.1.1 was used to carry out V(D)J alignment, clonotype assembly and CDR3 extraction. Normalisation of gene usage, clonotype sharing and MAIT/NKT TCR abundance was achieved by analysing the top 1000, 10 000 and 20 000 clonotypes per sample. Diversity was computed as the inverse Simpson index with the vegan R package after downsampling to 27 000 UMIs. Statistical testing used paired Mann-Whitney U tests on the discordant twin pairs and applied Benjamini-Hochberg correction for multiple testing. The reads were reprocessed in TCRdb, with one entry per CDR3 protein sequence and no accompanying DNA. Here the V and J calls rest on TCRdb's processing, not on the authors' analysis. The table for this sample shows 300,000 to 350,000 distinct CDR3 sequences. The ten largest clones represent approximately 2% of the sample.

Taken from cysteine to phenylalanine, the CDR3 has 19 residues. Only the protein sequence is given. CDR1 and CDR2, per the germline V gene, are MNHEY and SVGAGI. Sample: blood. This sequence originates from a human donor with ulcerative colitis or Crohn's disease, or a healthy co-twin of an affected twin (not recorded which). This sequence uses TRBV6-5 and TRBJ2-3; TCRdb selects TRBD1, and the lack of DNA leaves this call unchecked. Here the CDR3 is given as CASSLSFIGGGGGTDTQYF.